This TCR beta chain was documented in a study of radiation and T cells in renal cell carcinoma. General study findings and limits: Without pretreatment biopsies, baseline tumor clonotype presence was undetermined.

This clone was picked up one time. Its antigen is as yet unknown. Method: immunoSEQ multiplex PCR; TCRdb's copy keeps in-frame clones and lacks some. The sample has 130,000 to 150,000 clones, 86% seen once. Time point denoted: blood 4 weeks post-SBRT, at nephrectomy. Treatment noted: 15 Gy SBRT to primary tumor, nephrectomy 4 weeks later. Radiation-treated patients gave blood at baseline, week 2 and week 4. The patient's renal cell carcinoma had clear cell pathology. Trimming cost V 5 bases and J 9 bases; bases outside gene matches: 7. CDR1 and CDR2 from the germline V gene are SGHVS and FQNEAQ. The CDR3 length is 14 residues.

This chain uses TRBV7-8 with TRBJ2-1; 10 bases agree with TRBD2. This sequence was found in a woman between 45 and 60 years old with renal cell carcinoma. The sample consisted of blood, taken from a patient whose treatment included radiotherapy and nephrectomy. The CDR3 DNA reads as TGTGCCAGCAGCCCAGCGGGGGGGTCCCCTGAGCAGTTCTTC. Protein product: CASSPAGGSPEQFF.